The rows below give T cell receptor beta chains drawn from one sample of a study of blood T cell repertoires in COVID-19. The assay was immunoSEQ multiplex PCR, and TCRdb's table has in-frame clones only and misses some. The sample shows fewer than 200,000 clones, 88% of them seen only once. The sample was peripheral blood. These receptors were taken from a man aged 55 to 70 with acute or convalescent COVID-19. The CDR3 runs from the conserved cysteine through the conserved F or W. A D gene is named only where the DNA matches it firmly. Clone sizes are given selectively: once, few, many, or a class where the clone is expanded.

>-|TRBD2|TRBV19|TRBJ2-1
CASSRLAGGTLSYNEQFF
TGTGCCAGTAGTAGACTAGCGGGAGGAACCCTTTCCTACAATGAGCAGTTCTTC
>-|TRBD2|TRBV4-1|TRBJ2-2
CASSREAGGPGELFF
TGCGCCAGCAGCCGGGAAGCGGGGGGCCCCGGGGAGCTGTTTTTT
>-|TRBD2|TRBV5-4|TRBJ2-3
CASHSGGEDTQYF
TGTGCCAGCCATAGCGGGGGAGAGGATACGCAGTATTTT
>-|-|TRBV24-1|TRBJ1-1
CATEGGPNTEAFF
TGTGCCACGGAGGGGGGGCCGAACACTGAAGCTTTCTTT
>-|TRBD1|TRBV5-1|TRBJ1-1
CASSRTGVGTEAFF
TGCGCCAGCAGCAGGACAGGGGTTGGGACTGAAGCTTTCTTT
>once|TRBD2|TRBV19|TRBJ2-3
CASSISSGRANTDTQYF
TGTGCCAGTAGTATATCGAGCGGGAGGGCCAACACAGATACGCAGTATTTT
>-|-|TRBV4-3|TRBJ1-1
CASSQDRSRGTEAFF
TGCGCCAGCAGCCAAGATAGGAGCAGGGGCACTGAAGCTTTCTTT
>-|-|TRBV7-3|TRBJ2-2
CASSTSGNTGELFF
TGTGCCAGCAGCACGTCAGGGAACACCGGGGAGCTGTTTTTT
>-|-|TRBV19|TRBJ1-1
CASRMTGNTEAFF
TGTGCCAGTAGGATGACAGGAAACACTGAAGCTTTCTTT
>many|TRBD1|TRBV27|TRBJ1-2
CASSLRGGQGANYGYTF
TGTGCCAGCAGTTTAAGGGGTGGACAGGGCGCTAACTATGGCTACACCTTC
>-|TRBD1|TRBV5-4|TRBJ2-6
CASSPGTVLLGGNVLTF
TGTGCCAGCAGCCCCGGGACAGTATTACTTGGGGGCAACGTCCTGACTTTC
>-|TRBD1|TRBV5-5|TRBJ1-5
CASSLLTGGFQPQHF
TGTGCCAGCAGCTTGCTCACAGGGGGTTTTCAGCCCCAGCATTTT
>once|TRBD1|TRBV5-1|TRBJ2-2
CASSLIGGQRIGELFF
TGCGCCAGCAGCCTTATAGGGGGCCAGCGGATCGGGGAGCTGTTTTTT
>-|-|TRBV21-1|TRBJ1-6
CASSKGRAGYNSPLHF
TGTGCCAGCAGCAAAGGAAGGGCAGGGTATAATTCACCCCTCCACTTT
>-|-|TRBV20-1|TRBJ1-2
CSATDSRVRVF
TGCAGTGCTACGGACAGCCGGGTTCGGGTCTTC
>-|-|TRBV6-6|TRBJ2-1
CASSYIPGSNEQFF
TGTGCCAGCAGTTACATTCCAGGGTCAAATGAGCAGTTCTTC
>-|-|TRBV7-3|TRBJ1-1
CASSKDGSFIEAFF
TGTGCCAGCAGCAAGGACGGGAGTTTTATTGAAGCTTTCTTT
>-|TRBD2|TRBV2|TRBJ2-5
CASSESGGGQETQYF
TGTGCCAGCAGTGAATCGGGGGGGGGACAAGAGACCCAGTACTTC
>-|TRBD2|TRBV9|TRBJ2-1
CASSAGGSSYNEQFF
TGTGCCAGCAGCGCGGGGGGAAGCTCCTACAATGAGCAGTTCTTC
>-|-|TRBV9|TRBJ1-2
CASSAGTTNYGYTF
TGTGCCAGCAGCGCTGGGACAACTAACTATGGCTACACCTTC
>-|TRBD1|TRBV4-1|TRBJ1-1
CASSQLGTGDTEAFF
TGCGCCAGCAGCCAATTAGGGACAGGGGACACTGAAGCTTTCTTT
>-|-|TRBV6-5|TRBJ1-5
CASRDSPYSNQPQHF
TGTGCCAGCCGAGACAGCCCCTATAGCAATCAGCCCCAGCATTTT
>-|-|TRBV4-1|TRBJ1-6
CASSQDTRDSPLHF
TGCGCCAGCAGCCAAGATACCCGGGATTCACCCCTCCACTTT
>-|-|TRBV12-5|TRBJ1-2
CASGPPIGTRDGYTF
TGTGCTAGTGGTCCACCAATTGGGACACGGGATGGCTACACCTTC
>-|-|TRBV7-3|TRBJ1-3
CASSPEAGAGNTIYF
TGTGCCAGCAGCCCCGAGGCGGGGGCCGGAAACACCATATATTTT
>-|-|TRBV5-6|TRBJ1-5
CASSGGGQPQHF
TGTGCCAGCAGCGGGGGAGGGCAGCCCCAGCATTTT
>-|-|TRBV30|TRBJ2-1
CAWSGTRQASSYNEQFF
TGTGCCTGGAGTGGAACTAGGCAGGCGAGCTCCTACAATGAGCAGTTCTTC
>once|TRBD2|TRBV9|TRBJ2-1
CASSIGTSGNNEQFF
TGTGCCAGCAGTATTGGGACTAGCGGGAACAATGAGCAGTTCTTC
>-|-|TRBV11-3|TRBJ1-2
CASSLEPGANYGYTF
TGTGCCAGCAGCTTAGAGCCAGGGGCTAACTATGGCTACACCTTC
>-|TRBD1|TRBV5-1|TRBJ1-6
CASSLRTGYNSPLHF
TGCGCCAGCAGCCTTAGGACAGGCTATAATTCACCCCTCCACTTT
>-|-|TRBV20-1|TRBJ1-2
CSARDVGGYTF
TGCAGTGCTAGAGATGTAGGAGGTTACACCTTC
>once|TRBD1|TRBV5-5|TRBJ1-2
CASSWTGTGGYTF
TGTGCCAGCAGCTGGACAGGGACAGGAGGCTACACCTTC
>-|TRBD2|TRBV11-2|TRBJ2-7
CASSLGLAGSLQYF
TGTGCCAGCAGCTTAGGACTAGCGGGATCGTTGCAGTACTTC
>once|TRBD1|TRBV6-4|TRBJ1-5
CASSEDRDQPQHF
TGTGCCAGCAGTGAGGACAGGGATCAGCCCCAGCATTTT
>-|TRBD1|TRBV7-3|TRBJ1-6
CASSSGQGYNSPLHF
TGTGCCAGCAGCTCAGGACAGGGCTATAATTCACCCCTCCACTTT
>-|-|TRBV5-1|TRBJ1-5
CASSPGGGSNQPQHF
TGCGCCAGCAGCCCGGGAGGGGGTAGCAATCAGCCCCAGCATTTT
>-|-|TRBV3-1/TRBV3-2|TRBJ1-3
CASSQAPTRGRTGNTIYF
TGTGCCAGCAGCCAAGCCCCCACCAGGGGAAGGACTGGAAACACCATATATTTT
>-|TRBD1|TRBV7-2|TRBJ1-2
CASSPSAGQGAPGYTF
TGTGCCAGCAGCCCTTCGGCGGGACAGGGGGCCCCTGGCTACACCTTC
>-|-|TRBV7-3|TRBJ1-1
CASSLEQMNTEAFF
TGTGCCAGCAGCTTAGAACAGATGAACACTGAAGCTTTCTTT
>-|-|TRBV4-1|TRBJ2-2
CASSQDRRTGNTGELFF
TGCGCCAGCAGCCAAGATCGCCGGACTGGGAACACCGGGGAGCTGTTTTTT
>-|-|TRBV6-2/TRBV6-3|TRBJ1-5
CASSRGGDQPQHF
TGTGCCAGCAGTCGTGGGGGGGATCAGCCCCAGCATTTT
>once|TRBD2|TRBV3-1/TRBV3-2|TRBJ2-6
CASSQLAGAGGANVLTF
TGTGCCAGCAGCCAGTTAGCGGGAGCGGGGGGGGCCAACGTCCTGACTTTC
>-|-|TRBV5-1|TRBJ1-6
CASSLPGNSPLHF
TGCGCCAGCAGCCTCCCGGGGAATTCACCCCTCCACTTT
>-|-|TRBV3-1/TRBV3-2|TRBJ2-1
CASSQGGSGTRQFF
TGTGCCAGCAGCCAAGGCGGGAGTGGGACAAGGCAGTTCTTC
>-|-|TRBV5-6|TRBJ2-1
CASTEGPSSYNEQFF
TGTGCCAGCACCGAGGGTCCTAGCTCCTACAATGAGCAGTTCTTC